The rows below give T cell receptor beta chains drawn from one sample of a study of blood T cell repertoires in COVID-19. The repertoire was sequenced with immunoSEQ multiplex PCR; TCRdb's copy has only in-frame clones and lacks some. The profile covers about 180,000 clones, with 75% to 90% appearing a single time and under 3% taken by the ten largest. Sequencing input: PBMCs or T cells enriched from blood (not recorded which). These receptors were collected from a woman in her thirties or forties with acute COVID-19. CDR3s include the opening cysteine and the closing phenylalanine or tryptophan. Each record gives: clone size, D gene, V gene, J gene, CDR3 DNA, CDR3 protein. The D gene is left open where the match is weak. The size field is filled for only some rows; it gives once, few, many or a size class.

NA,NA,TRBV7-9,TRBJ2-1,TGTGCCAGCAGCCCCGTAGCGGTTTCCTACAATGAGCAGTTCTTC,CASSPVAVSYNEQFF
NA,NA,TRBV28,TRBJ1-2,TGTGCCAGCACCTCCAGGGTGAGGGGCTACACCTTC,CASTSRVRGYTF
NA,NA,TRBV5-1,TRBJ2-2,TGCGCCAGCAGCTTGGTGCGGAACACCGGGGAGCTGTTTTTT,CASSLVRNTGELFF
NA,TRBD1,TRBV5-4,TRBJ2-7,TGTGCCAGCAGCTTGGGGGGACAGGGCTCCTACGAGCAGTACTTC,CASSLGGQGSYEQYF
NA,NA,TRBV29-1,TRBJ1-3,TGCAGCGTTGAAGGGCCGCTTCGCTCTGGAAACACCATATATTTT,CSVEGPLRSGNTIYF
NA,NA,TRBV19,TRBJ1-5,TGTGCCAGTAGCAGGGACATCAATCAGCCCCAGCATTTT,CASSRDINQPQHF
NA,NA,TRBV6-5,TRBJ1-2,TGTGCCAGCAGCCAGACATCCTATGGCTACACCTTC,CASSQTSYGYTF
NA,NA,TRBV21-1,TRBJ1-1,TGTGCCAGCAGCAAAATTTGGCAGGGTGGTAGGAACACTGAAGCTTTCTTT,CASSKIWQGGRNTEAFF
NA,TRBD1,TRBV19,TRBJ1-6,TGTGCCAGTAGCAACCCTTGGACAGGGCGCCGTATTAATTCACCCCTCCACTTT,CASSNPWTGRRINSPLHF
few,NA,TRBV25-1,TRBJ2-6,TGTGCCAGCAGTGATGCGGGTGCCGACGGGGCCAACGTCCTGACTTTC,CASSDAGADGANVLTF
NA,NA,TRBV5-1,TRBJ1-2,TGCGCCAGCAGCCGCGAGGGGGATGGCTACACCTTC,CASSREGDGYTF
NA,NA,TRBV19,TRBJ1-2,TGTGCCAGTAGCCCAAACAGGGAGCAAGGGGGCTACACCTTC,CASSPNREQGGYTF
NA,NA,TRBV5-6,TRBJ2-7,TGTGCCAGCAGCTTGGTAAGCGCCTACGAGCAGTACTTC,CASSLVSAYEQYF
NA,TRBD2,TRBV4-2,TRBJ2-5,TGTGCCAGCAGCCAACTTCCGGGACTAGCGGGGGGGCTGGAGACCCAGTACTTC,CASSQLPGLAGGLETQYF
NA,NA,TRBV3-1/TRBV3-2,TRBJ1-4,TGTGCCAGCAGCCAAGAATCCCGCGGTCTTGAAAAACTGTTTTTT,CASSQESRGLEKLFF
NA,NA,TRBV2,TRBJ1-1,TGTGCCAGCAGTGAAAGAGGGTCAGGCGCTGAAGCTTTCTTT,CASSERGSGAEAFF
NA,TRBD1,TRBV11-1,TRBJ2-5,TGTGCCAGCAGCTTAGGCACAGGGGACAGGGAGACCCAGTACTTC,CASSLGTGDRETQYF
NA,NA,TRBV7-9,TRBJ2-3,TGTGCCAGCAGCCCCCCTCCTAGCGACACAGATACGCAGTATTTT,CASSPPPSDTDTQYF
NA,NA,TRBV28,TRBJ2-7,TGTGCCAGCAGCTTCGAGGGGGTCGACCACGAGCAGTACTTC,CASSFEGVDHEQYF
NA,TRBD2,TRBV27,TRBJ2-1,TGTGCCAGCAGTTTAACCGGGACTAGCAACTACAATGAGCAGTTCTTC,CASSLTGTSNYNEQFF
few,TRBD2,TRBV2,TRBJ2-1,TGTGCCAGCAGTGGGATAGCGGGTCCTATATGGGATGAGCAGTTCTTC,CASSGIAGPIWDEQFF
NA,TRBD2,TRBV24-1,TRBJ2-1,TGTGCCACCAGTACCTTTCAGCGGGGGAGTAATGGTGAGCAGTTCTTC,CATSTFQRGSNGEQFF
NA,NA,TRBV4-1,TRBJ2-1,TGCGCCAGCAGCCCGATGAACGGTGCCAATTACAATGAGCAGTTCTTC,CASSPMNGANYNEQFF
NA,NA,TRBV19,TRBJ1-4,TGTGCCAGTAGCACAGCCGCAACTAATGAAAAACTGTTTTTT,CASSTAATNEKLFF
NA,TRBD1,TRBV28,TRBJ1-4,TGTGCCAGCAGTTTACAGGGGGAGAATGAAAAACTGTTTTTT,CASSLQGENEKLFF
NA,NA,TRBV28,TRBJ1-6,TGTGCCAGCAGCCAAAAAGGGACATTTTTTTCGTCACCCCTCCACTTT,CASSQKGTFFSSPLHF
few,NA,TRBV11-2,TRBJ1-6,TGTGCCAGCAGCTTAGCCGGGTCGCATTCACCCCTCCACTTT,CASSLAGSHSPLHF
once,NA,TRBV9,TRBJ2-2,TGTGCCAGCAGCGTAGGGGGCACGCGGACCGGGGAGCTGTTTTTT,CASSVGGTRTGELFF
NA,TRBD2,TRBV5-1,TRBJ2-5,TGCGCCAGCAAACTAGCGGGAGGTGAGACCCAGTACTTC,CASKLAGGETQYF
once,NA,TRBV6-1,TRBJ1-5,TGTGCCAGCAGTGAAATGGGGGCGCGCAGCAATCAGCCCCAGCATTTT,CASSEMGARSNQPQHF
NA,TRBD1,TRBV6-5,TRBJ1-6,TGTGCCACCACGACAGGGGGAATGAATAATTCACCCCTCCACTTT,CATTTGGMNNSPLHF
once,NA,TRBV3-1/TRBV3-2,TRBJ1-6,TGTGCCAGCAGCCAAAGGAGCTCCTATAATTCACCCCTCCACTTT,CASSQRSSYNSPLHF
once,TRBD2,TRBV7-2,TRBJ2-3,TGTGCCAGCAGCTTAGTTGCGGGAGGTGGGGATACGCAGTATTTT,CASSLVAGGGDTQYF
NA,TRBD1,TRBV15,TRBJ2-7,TGTGCCACCAGCAGAGTACAGGGGGCAACCCACGAGCAGTACTTC,CATSRVQGATHEQYF
NA,NA,TRBV7-2,TRBJ2-6,TGTGCCAGCAGCCCACAGATCTCTGGGGCCAACGTCCTGACTTTC,CASSPQISGANVLTF
once,TRBD2,TRBV15,TRBJ2-5,TGTGCCACCAGCCCGTTCCCTAGCGGCCGTTCGCAAGAGACCCAGTACTTC,CATSPFPSGRSQETQYF
NA,NA,TRBV6-5,TRBJ1-4,TGTGCCAGCAGCCCGGGTAATCTGAATGAAAAACTGTTTTTT,CASSPGNLNEKLFF
NA,TRBD2,TRBV7-2,TRBJ2-5,TGTGCCAGCAGCTTAGCGGCGGGGGGGCAAGAGACCCAGTACTTC,CASSLAAGGQETQYF
NA,NA,TRBV6-2/TRBV6-3,TRBJ2-1,TGTGCCAGCAGTTCCGAAGAATTCGGTGAGCAGTTCTTC,CASSSEEFGEQFF
NA,TRBD1,TRBV24-1,TRBJ1-1,TGTGCCACCAGTGATATGACAGGGATGAACACTGAAGCTTTCTTT,CATSDMTGMNTEAFF
NA,TRBD1,TRBV19,TRBJ1-1,TGTGCCAGTAGTATAGATCTTAAGGACAGGAGGAACACTGAAGCTTTCTTT,CASSIDLKDRRNTEAFF
NA,TRBD2,TRBV7-3,TRBJ2-1,TGTGCCAGCAGCTTATCGCTAGCGGGGGGGCGTAACAATGAGCAGTTCTTC,CASSLSLAGGRNNEQFF
NA,NA,TRBV29-1,TRBJ1-2,TGCAGCGTGGGCCTTGCTAACTATGGCTACACCTTC,CSVGLANYGYTF
NA,TRBD1,TRBV2,TRBJ1-3,TGTGCCAGCAGGTTCGGGACAGGCTACTCTGGAAACACCATATATTTT,CASRFGTGYSGNTIYF
NA,NA,TRBV7-9,TRBJ1-1,TGTGCCAGCACCGTGGGTGTGGGGCCTGTGAACACTGAAGCTTTCTTT,CASTVGVGPVNTEAFF
NA,TRBD1,TRBV4-1,TRBJ2-3,TGCGCCAGCAGCCTTACAGGGGGCAACACAGATACGCAGTATTTT,CASSLTGGNTDTQYF
NA,NA,TRBV4-3,TRBJ1-6,TGCGCCAGCAGCCAAGATTTTCAAGCTCTTAAGAATTCACCCCTCCACTTT,CASSQDFQALKNSPLHF
NA,NA,TRBV20-1,TRBJ1-1,TGCAGTGCCACAAGGGGGACTGAAGCTTTCTTT,CSATRGTEAFF
NA,TRBD2,TRBV30,TRBJ2-7,TGTGCCTCCTCCCTAGCGGGAGCTGCCGAGCAGTACTTC,CASSLAGAAEQYF
NA,NA,TRBV16,TRBJ1-6,TGTGCCAGCAGCCAACAGGGAAGGGATAATTCACCCCTCCACTTT,CASSQQGRDNSPLHF
once,NA,TRBV6-5,TRBJ1-2,TGTGCCAGCAGTCCAGGGGTCTATGGCTACACCTTC,CASSPGVYGYTF
NA,NA,TRBV19,TRBJ1-3,TGTGCCAGTAGTATAGGAGGGCAGAGCTCTGGAAACACCATATATTTT,CASSIGGQSSGNTIYF